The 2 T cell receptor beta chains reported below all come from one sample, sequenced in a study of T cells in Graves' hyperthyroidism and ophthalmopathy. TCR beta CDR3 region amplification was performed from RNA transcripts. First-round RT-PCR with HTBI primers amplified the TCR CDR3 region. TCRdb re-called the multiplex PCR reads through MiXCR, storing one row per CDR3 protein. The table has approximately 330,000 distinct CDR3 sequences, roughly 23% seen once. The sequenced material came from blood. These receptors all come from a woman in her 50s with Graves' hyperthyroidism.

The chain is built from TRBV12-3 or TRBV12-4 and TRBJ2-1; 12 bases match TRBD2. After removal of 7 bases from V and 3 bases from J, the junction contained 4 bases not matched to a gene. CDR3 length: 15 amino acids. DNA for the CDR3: TGTGCCAGCACCAAACTAGCGGGAGGCTACAATGAGCAGTTCTTC. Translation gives CASTKLAGGYNEQFF.

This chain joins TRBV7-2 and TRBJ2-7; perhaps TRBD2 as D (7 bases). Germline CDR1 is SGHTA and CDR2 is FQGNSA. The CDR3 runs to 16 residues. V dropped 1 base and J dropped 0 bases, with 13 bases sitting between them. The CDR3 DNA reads TGTGCCAGCAGCTTAGAGGGGGGGGGTAGCTCCTACGAGCAGTACTTC. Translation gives CASSLEGGGSSYEQYF.